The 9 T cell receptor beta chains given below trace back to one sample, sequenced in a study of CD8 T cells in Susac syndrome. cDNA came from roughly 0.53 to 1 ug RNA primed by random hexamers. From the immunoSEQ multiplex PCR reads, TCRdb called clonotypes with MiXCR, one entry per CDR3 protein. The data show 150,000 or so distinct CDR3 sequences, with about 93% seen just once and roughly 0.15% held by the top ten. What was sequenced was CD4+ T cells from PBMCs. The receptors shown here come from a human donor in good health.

DNA for the CDR3: TGTGCCAGCAGTTTGCTCGGGACAGGATATGGCTACACCTTC. It encodes CASSLLGTGYGYTF. This rearrangement joins TRBV28 to TRBJ1-2; 8 nucleotides line up with TRBD1. The trim removed 3 bases at V and 5 bases at J, leaving 5 bases unmatched. The CDR3 consists of 14 residues. The germline CDR1 and CDR2 sequences are MDHEN and SYDVKM.

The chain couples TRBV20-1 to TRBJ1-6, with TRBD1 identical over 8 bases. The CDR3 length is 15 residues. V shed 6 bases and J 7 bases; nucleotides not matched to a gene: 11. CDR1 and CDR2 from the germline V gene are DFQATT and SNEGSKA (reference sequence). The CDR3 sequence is CSATGQGRENSPLHF. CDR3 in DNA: TGCAGTGCGACCGGACAGGGTCGGGAGAATTCACCCCTCCACTTT.

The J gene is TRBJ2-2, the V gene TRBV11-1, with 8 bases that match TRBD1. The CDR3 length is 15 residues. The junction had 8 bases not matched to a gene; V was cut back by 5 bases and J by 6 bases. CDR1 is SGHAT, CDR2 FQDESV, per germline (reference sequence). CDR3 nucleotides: TGTGCCAGCAGCCTAGGGACAGGAGGGCCCGGGGAGCTGTTTTTT. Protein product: CASSLGTGGPGELFF.

The CDR3 loop reads CATSRGGSETQYF. The CDR3 DNA reads as TGTGCCACCAGCAGGGGGGGGTCTGAGACCCAGTACTTC. This chain uses TRBV15 with TRBJ2-5; TRBD2 aligns across 7 bases. V was pared by 3 bases and J by 5 bases, with 3 bases of the junction left unmatched. Germline values: CDR1 LNHNV, CDR2 YYDKDF (reference sequence). The CDR3 is made up of 13 amino acids. Full variable domain (rest looked up from reference TRBV15 and TRBJ2-5): DAMVIQNPRYQVTQFGKPVTLSCSQTLNHNVMYWYQQKSSQAPKLLFHYYDKDFNNEADTPDNFQSRRPNTSFCFLDIRSPGLGDTAMYLCATSRGGSETQYFGPGTRLLVL.

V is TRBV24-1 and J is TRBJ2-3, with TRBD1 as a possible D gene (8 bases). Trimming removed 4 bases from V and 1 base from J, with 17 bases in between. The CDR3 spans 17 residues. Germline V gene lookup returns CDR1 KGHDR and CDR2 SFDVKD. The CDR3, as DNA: TGTGCCACCAGTGACCCCGGACAGGGAGGGGGCACAGATACGCAGTATTTT. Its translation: CATSDPGQGGGTDTQYF.

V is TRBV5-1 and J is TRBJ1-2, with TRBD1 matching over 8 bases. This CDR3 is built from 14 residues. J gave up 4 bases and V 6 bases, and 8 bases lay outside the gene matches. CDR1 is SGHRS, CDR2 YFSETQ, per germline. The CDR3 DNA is TGCGCCAGCACCTTTTTACAGGGGGGCTATGGCTACACCTTC. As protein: CASTFLQGGYGYTF.

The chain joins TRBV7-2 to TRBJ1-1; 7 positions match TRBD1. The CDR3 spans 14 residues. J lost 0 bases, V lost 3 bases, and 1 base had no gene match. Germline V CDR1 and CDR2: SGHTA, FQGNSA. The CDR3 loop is CASSFQGVNTEAFF. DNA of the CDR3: TGTGCCAGCAGCTTTCAGGGGGTGAACACTGAAGCTTTCTTT.

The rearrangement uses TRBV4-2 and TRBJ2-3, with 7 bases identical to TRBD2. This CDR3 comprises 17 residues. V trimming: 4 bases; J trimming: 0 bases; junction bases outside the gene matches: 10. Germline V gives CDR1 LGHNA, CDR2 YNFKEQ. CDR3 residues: CASSLTRGGSSTDTQYF. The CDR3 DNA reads TGTGCCAGCAGCCTCACAAGGGGAGGGTCTAGCACAGATACGCAGTATTTT.

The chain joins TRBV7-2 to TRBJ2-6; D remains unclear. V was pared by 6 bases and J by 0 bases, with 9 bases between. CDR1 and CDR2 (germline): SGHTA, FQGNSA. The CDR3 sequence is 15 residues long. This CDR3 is CASSSSSSGANVLTF. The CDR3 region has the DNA TGTGCCAGCAGTTCGTCGTCCTCTGGGGCCAACGTCCTGACTTTC.